This T cell receptor (beta chain) appears in the sequencing data of a study of shared clonotypes between healthy human individuals. Across the whole study: Donors consisted of a couple of women and a few men between 18 and 49.

Note on this clone: Its specificity is unknown.

The naive CD8 fraction comprised CD45RO-negative cells positively selected for CCR7 and excluded terminally differentiated effector memory CD45RA+ cells. Donors comprised only Caucasian adults living in Nashville, Tennessee. Libraries were prepared by immunoSEQ multiplex PCR; TCRdb keeps only in-frame clonotypes and omits some of them. The table records about 1,800,000 clones, about 95% of them present only once. Whole-study findings and limits: Several donors held about 4.5% of naive CD4 clonotypes in common.

Sample: naive CD8+ T cells sorted from blood. This clonotype was sampled from a man aged 18-30 years in good health.

This CDR3 reads CASSQDGTAYGYTF. The CDR3 DNA is TGCGCCAGCAGCCAAGACGGGACCGCCTATGGCTACACCTTC. V usage is TRBV4-3 and J usage is TRBJ1-2, with D possibly being TRBD1 (5 bases). The CDR3 is made up of 14 amino acids. Trimming cost V 0 bases and J 4 bases, with 9 bases left between them. From germline, CDR1 is LGHNA and CDR2 YSLEER.